The sequence of this T cell receptor (beta chain) was determined in a study of response to subunit inactivated influenza vaccine. Study-wide results and caveats: Each seasonal influenza vaccination, the authors suggested, recruits few new T cells.

TCRdb reprocessed the RT-PCR reads via MiXCR and lists one record per CDR3 protein. Among about 500,000 distinct CDR3 sequences, under 8.5% were seen once, and the ten largest hold about 12%. The CDR3 has 13 amino acids. Trimming took 8 bases from V and 3 from J; bases not matched to a gene: 5. CDR1 MNHEY and CDR2 SVGEGT come from the germline V gene. As concerns this clonotype: Its antigen remains unknown.

The chain employs TRBV6-2 or TRBV6-3 and TRBJ1-2, with TRBD1 identical over 8 bases. The starting material was PBMCs from blood, obtained about 24 months after vaccination. The receptor's source is a man aged 50 to 69 who received an inactivated influenza vaccine. In DNA, the CDR3 is TGTGCCAGCGCCAGGGGGCTGGACTATGGCTACACCTTC. Protein product: CASARGLDYGYTF.